These T cell receptor beta chains were read from a single sample in a study of neoadjuvant anti-PD-1 for oral cavity cancer. Method: immunoSEQ multiplex PCR; TCRdb's copy keeps in-frame clones and lacks some. This table has tens of thousands of clones, 86% appearing once. Material: PBMCs, obtained after nivolumab (anti-PD-1) treatment. These receptors were obtained from a person aged 40-85 years with oral cavity squamous cell carcinoma. CDR3s include the opening cysteine and the closing phenylalanine or tryptophan. A D gene is named only where the DNA matches it firmly. The size of a clone is reported for some rows only, either as once, few or many, or as a class for expanded clones.

j_call v_call d_call clone_size cdr3_nt cdr3_aa
TRBJ1-2 TRBV4-1 - - TGCGCCAGCAGCCAAGATAACAGGGGCTACACCTTC CASSQDNRGYTF
TRBJ1-5 TRBV30 TRBD1 - TGTGCCTGGAGTGTACAAAGGACAGGGGGCGATCAGCCCCAGCATTTT CAWSVQRTGGDQPQHF
TRBJ1-1 TRBV11-2 - - TGTGCCAGCAGCCCTCAACAGAACACTGAAGCTTTCTTT CASSPQQNTEAFF
TRBJ2-5 TRBV14 TRBD2 - TGTGCCAGCAGCCAAGATCAATGGCTAGCGGGGGCACAAGAGACCCAGTACTTC CASSQDQWLAGAQETQYF
TRBJ1-1 TRBV30 - - TGTGCCTGGAGTTCTCCGGGACGGGGGAACACTGAAGCTTTCTTT CAWSSPGRGNTEAFF
TRBJ1-4 TRBV4-1 - - TGCGCCAGCAGTCAAAACTATGCAACTAATGAAAAACTGTTTTTT CASSQNYATNEKLFF
TRBJ2-7 TRBV2 - - TGTGCCAGCAGTGCTTCCTTTTCGCGGCACTACGAGCAGTACTTC CASSASFSRHYEQYF
TRBJ2-2 TRBV29-1 - - TGCAGCGTTTCGGAGGTCGGCACCGGGGAGCTGTTTTTT CSVSEVGTGELFF
TRBJ2-3 TRBV5-4 - - TGTGCCAGCAGCTTCCGGGGGACAGATACGCAGTATTTT CASSFRGTDTQYF
TRBJ2-7 TRBV7-8 TRBD1 - TGTGCCAGCAGCTCCTACAGGGGCAAGACCTACGAGCAGTACTTC CASSSYRGKTYEQYF
TRBJ2-5 TRBV18 - few TGTGCCAGCTCACCACCTCCGGGGGAGACCCAGTACTTC CASSPPPGETQYF
TRBJ2-5 TRBV6-5 - - TGTGCCAGCAGTTACTCGGAGATTGGGACCCAGTACTTC CASSYSEIGTQYF
TRBJ2-1 TRBV29-1 - - TGCAGCGTTGAAGATCCAACAGACTACAATGAGCAGTTCTTC CSVEDPTDYNEQFF
TRBJ1-1 TRBV7-9 - - TGTGCCAGCAGCTTAGATTCTTGGGCGGAGAACACTGAAGCTTTCTTT CASSLDSWAENTEAFF
TRBJ1-1 TRBV7-9 - - TGTGCCAGCAGACCCCTACTTCGGGTTGGCACTGAAGCTTTCTTT CASRPLLRVGTEAFF
TRBJ1-3 TRBV10-1 - - TGCGCCAGCAGACCCCGGCAGGGAGGTGGAAACACCATATATTTT CASRPRQGGGNTIYF
TRBJ2-3 TRBV6-4 TRBD2 - TGTGCCAGCAGTGAACTAGCGGGGGGGTTCACTAGCACAGATACGCAGTATTTT CASSELAGGFTSTDTQYF
TRBJ1-2 TRBV2 TRBD1 - TGTGCCAGCAACCGCCCAGGGGGTCGATATGGCTACACCTTC CASNRPGGRYGYTF
TRBJ1-6 TRBV7-9 - once TGTGCCAGCACCCAAGGCAGGGGCCGTCCGGCCCTCCACTTT CASTQGRGRPALHF
TRBJ1-1 TRBV28 - - TGTGCTACCTTGCGGGGGATGAGGACTGAAGCTTTCTTT CATLRGMRTEAFF
TRBJ1-2 TRBV7-6 TRBD1 - TGTGCCAGCAGCTTGGGGGCAGGGGGCGACTATGGCTACACCTTC CASSLGAGGDYGYTF
TRBJ2-1 TRBV5-1 TRBD2 - TGCGCCAGCAGCTTGAGAGCGGGGGGGCAGGATGAGCAGTTCTTC CASSLRAGGQDEQFF
TRBJ1-1 TRBV30 TRBD1 - TGTGCGCGAGACAGGGGTCTAACGACTGAAGCTTTCTTT CARDRGLTTEAFF